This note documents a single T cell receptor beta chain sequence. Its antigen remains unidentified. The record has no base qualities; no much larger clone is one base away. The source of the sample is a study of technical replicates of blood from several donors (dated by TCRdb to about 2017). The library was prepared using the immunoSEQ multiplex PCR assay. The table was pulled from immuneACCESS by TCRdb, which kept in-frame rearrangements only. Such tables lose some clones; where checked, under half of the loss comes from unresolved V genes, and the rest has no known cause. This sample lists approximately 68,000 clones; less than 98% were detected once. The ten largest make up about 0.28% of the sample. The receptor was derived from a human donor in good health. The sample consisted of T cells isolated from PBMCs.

The DNA sequence is given as TGTGCCAGCTCGCCAGAGAGGATGTTCGCCTACGAGCAGTACTTC. This translates into CASSPERMFAYEQYF. This sequence uses TRBV18 and TRBJ2-7, with no reliable assignment of the D segment. There are 15 amino acids in the CDR3, from cysteine to phenylalanine inclusive. The kept DNA is CDR3 alone, 45 bases in frame from the first base. V is reduced by 6 bases and J by 2 bases, leaving a spacing of 17 bases between them. Per the germline V gene, KGHSH is the CDR1 and LQKENI is the CDR2.